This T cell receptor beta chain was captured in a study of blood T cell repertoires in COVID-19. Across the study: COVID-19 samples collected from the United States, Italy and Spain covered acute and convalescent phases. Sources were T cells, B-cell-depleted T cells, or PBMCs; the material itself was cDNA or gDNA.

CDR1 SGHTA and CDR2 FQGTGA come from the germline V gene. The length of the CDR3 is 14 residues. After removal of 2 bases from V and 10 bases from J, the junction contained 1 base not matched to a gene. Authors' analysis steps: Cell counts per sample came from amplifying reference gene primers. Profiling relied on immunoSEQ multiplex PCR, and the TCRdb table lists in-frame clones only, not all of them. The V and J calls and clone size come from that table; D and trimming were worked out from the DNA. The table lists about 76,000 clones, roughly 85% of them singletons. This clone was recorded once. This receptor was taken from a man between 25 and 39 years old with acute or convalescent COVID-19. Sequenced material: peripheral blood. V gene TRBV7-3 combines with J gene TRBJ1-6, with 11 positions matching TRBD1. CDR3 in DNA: TGTGCCAGCAGCTTAGGGACAGGGGGATCACCCCTCCACTTT. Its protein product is CASSLGTGGSPLHF.